Listed below are T cell receptor beta chains from one sample, sequenced in a study of shared clonotypes between healthy human individuals. Profiled with immunoSEQ multiplex PCR; TCRdb holds only in-frame clones, not every one. The table shows 400,000 to 500,000 clones, with around 79% occurring only once. The sample was PBMCs. The receptor set was obtained from a woman aged 40 to 55 in good health. Some clones in this sample may be carry-over from other donors' samples. Both conserved end residues are part of each CDR3. Each record gives: CDR3 DNA, CDR3 protein, clone size, J gene, V gene, D gene. The D gene is left open where the match is weak. Clone size, where shown, is once, few, many, or a class for clones that have expanded.

cdr3_nt: TGCGCCACCAGCAGAGACAGGGATTGGGGAGCGGGACCACATCAGTACGAGCAGTACTTC
cdr3_aa: CATSRDRDWGAGPHQYEQYF
clone_size: -
j_call: TRBJ2-7
v_call: TRBV15
d_call: -

cdr3_nt: TGCGCCAGCAGCTTGGAAGGGGGCGCGGGCACAGATACGCAGTATTTT
cdr3_aa: CASSLEGGAGTDTQYF
clone_size: -
j_call: TRBJ2-3
v_call: TRBV5-1
d_call: TRBD1

cdr3_nt: TGTGCCAGCAGCTTCGGACAGGCCTACGAGCAGTACTTC
cdr3_aa: CASSFGQAYEQYF
clone_size: few
j_call: TRBJ2-7
v_call: TRBV11-2
d_call: TRBD1

cdr3_nt: TGTGCCTGGAGTGGTCGGACAGCTTATAATTCACCCCTCCACTTT
cdr3_aa: CAWSGRTAYNSPLHF
clone_size: many
j_call: TRBJ1-6
v_call: TRBV30
d_call: -

cdr3_nt: TGTGCCAGCAGCTTGGAAGCCGGGGATGAGACCCAGTACTTC
cdr3_aa: CASSLEAGDETQYF
clone_size: -
j_call: TRBJ2-5
v_call: TRBV5-4
d_call: -

cdr3_nt: TGTGCCAGCAGCGCGGGACTAGTAGGAGATGGTCGTAACACCGGGGAGCTGTTTTTT
cdr3_aa: CASSAGLVGDGRNTGELFF
clone_size: few
j_call: TRBJ2-2
v_call: TRBV9
d_call: TRBD2

cdr3_nt: TGTGCCAGCTCACCAAGTGCAGGGAGGACCACAGATACGCAGTATTTT
cdr3_aa: CASSPSAGRTTDTQYF
clone_size: -
j_call: TRBJ2-3
v_call: TRBV18
d_call: -

cdr3_nt: TGCGCCAGCAGTTTAGCGGGAGACTTCAATGAGCAGTTCTTC
cdr3_aa: CASSLAGDFNEQFF
clone_size: -
j_call: TRBJ2-1
v_call: TRBV10-2
d_call: TRBD2

cdr3_nt: TGCAGCGTTGAAACGGGGACAGGGAATCAAGAGACCCAGTACTTC
cdr3_aa: CSVETGTGNQETQYF
clone_size: -
j_call: TRBJ2-5
v_call: TRBV29-1
d_call: TRBD1

cdr3_nt: TGTGCCTGGAGTACCGGGAGCTCTGGAAACACCATATATTTT
cdr3_aa: CAWSTGSSGNTIYF
clone_size: -
j_call: TRBJ1-3
v_call: TRBV30
d_call: -

cdr3_nt: TGTGCCAGCCTACCGAGGACAGGAGCCTACGAGCAGTACTTC
cdr3_aa: CASLPRTGAYEQYF
clone_size: -
j_call: TRBJ2-7
v_call: TRBV6-6
d_call: TRBD1

cdr3_nt: TGCAGCGTTGATCCGGGGGGCAATGAGCAGTTCTTC
cdr3_aa: CSVDPGGNEQFF
clone_size: -
j_call: TRBJ2-1
v_call: TRBV29-1
d_call: TRBD2

cdr3_nt: TGTGCCAGAAGCTCCTGGAGGCCGTCCTATGGCTACACCTTC
cdr3_aa: CARSSWRPSYGYTF
clone_size: few
j_call: TRBJ1-2
v_call: TRBV5-3
d_call: -

cdr3_nt: TGCGCCAGCAGCCAAGGTAGTCTCCCTTGGACAGGGAGGTCTAACTATGGCTACACCTTC
cdr3_aa: CASSQGSLPWTGRSNYGYTF
clone_size: -
j_call: TRBJ1-2
v_call: TRBV4-1
d_call: TRBD1

cdr3_nt: TGTGCCAGCAGCAGGAGGACTAGCGGGATTGAGACCCAGTACTTC
cdr3_aa: CASSRRTSGIETQYF
clone_size: -
j_call: TRBJ2-5
v_call: TRBV13
d_call: TRBD2

cdr3_nt: TGTGCCAGCAGCGGCGCTAGCGGCCCTCAGGGGGATGAGCAGTTCTTC
cdr3_aa: CASSGASGPQGDEQFF
clone_size: -
j_call: TRBJ2-1
v_call: TRBV9
d_call: -

cdr3_nt: TGTGCCAGTGGACAGGGGGTCGGCACAGATACGCAGTATTTT
cdr3_aa: CASGQGVGTDTQYF
clone_size: -
j_call: TRBJ2-3
v_call: TRBV19
d_call: TRBD1

cdr3_nt: TGTGCCAGCAGCTTGGACAGGGCACCCGGGGAGCTGTTTTTT
cdr3_aa: CASSLDRAPGELFF
clone_size: -
j_call: TRBJ2-2
v_call: TRBV11-2
d_call: TRBD1

cdr3_nt: TGTGCCAGCAGTGAGCTCCGGGACAGCACAGATACGCAGTATTTT
cdr3_aa: CASSELRDSTDTQYF
clone_size: -
j_call: TRBJ2-3
v_call: TRBV2
d_call: -

cdr3_nt: TGTGCCAGCAGCCTGGTACGGGGTAATGGCTACACCTTC
cdr3_aa: CASSLVRGNGYTF
clone_size: -
j_call: TRBJ1-2
v_call: TRBV7-8
d_call: -

cdr3_nt: TGTGCCAGCAGTTTTCGACAGACAGATACGCAGTATTTT
cdr3_aa: CASSFRQTDTQYF
clone_size: -
j_call: TRBJ2-3
v_call: TRBV27
d_call: -

cdr3_nt: TGTGCCAGCAGTGACGAAGGGTGGGAGACCCAGTACTTC
cdr3_aa: CASSDEGWETQYF
clone_size: -
j_call: TRBJ2-5
v_call: TRBV2
d_call: -

cdr3_nt: TGTGCCAGCTACAGGGGAGGAGTGGACGAGCAGTACTTC
cdr3_aa: CASYRGGVDEQYF
clone_size: -
j_call: TRBJ2-7
v_call: TRBV28
d_call: -

cdr3_nt: TGTGCCAGCAGCCAGACGACAGGGGTGGGTCAGCCCCAGCATTTT
cdr3_aa: CASSQTTGVGQPQHF
clone_size: -
j_call: TRBJ1-5
v_call: TRBV16
d_call: TRBD1

cdr3_nt: TGTGCCAGCAGCCAAGCAGGGGGCACAAACTCTTTCTTT
cdr3_aa: CASSQAGGTNSFF
clone_size: few
j_call: TRBJ1-1
v_call: TRBV7-3
d_call: TRBD1

cdr3_nt: TGTGCCAGCAGTTTGGGGACAGGGTCCGGGGAGCTGTTTTTT
cdr3_aa: CASSLGTGSGELFF
clone_size: -
j_call: TRBJ2-2
v_call: TRBV27
d_call: TRBD1

cdr3_nt: TGTGCCACCAGCGGAGGGTGGGCTAGCGGGACTAGCACAGATACGCAGTATTTT
cdr3_aa: CATSGGWASGTSTDTQYF
clone_size: -
j_call: TRBJ2-3
v_call: TRBV15
d_call: TRBD2

cdr3_nt: TGTGCCAGCAGCTTTGCCAATGGCTACACCTTC
cdr3_aa: CASSFANGYTF
clone_size: -
j_call: TRBJ1-2
v_call: TRBV28
d_call: -

cdr3_nt: TGTGCCAGCAGCTTCAACAGGGACACTGAAGCTTTCTTT
cdr3_aa: CASSFNRDTEAFF
clone_size: -
j_call: TRBJ1-1
v_call: TRBV14
d_call: -

cdr3_nt: TGTGCCCTACCGGGAACTAGCACAGATACGCAGTATTTT
cdr3_aa: CALPGTSTDTQYF
clone_size: -
j_call: TRBJ2-3
v_call: TRBV7-9
d_call: -

cdr3_nt: TGTGCCAGCAGCCCTTCGACTAGCGGCTCCTACGAGCAGTACTTC
cdr3_aa: CASSPSTSGSYEQYF
clone_size: -
j_call: TRBJ2-7
v_call: TRBV27
d_call: TRBD2

cdr3_nt: TGTGCCACCAGGCCCCCGGGGGGAGGGCAGACCCAGTACTTC
cdr3_aa: CATRPPGGGQTQYF
clone_size: -
j_call: TRBJ2-5
v_call: TRBV6-5
d_call: TRBD2

cdr3_nt: TGTGCCAGCTCACCAACACCTAGACGTGACAATGAGCAGTTCTTC
cdr3_aa: CASSPTPRRDNEQFF
clone_size: -
j_call: TRBJ2-1
v_call: TRBV18
d_call: -

cdr3_nt: TGCGCCAGCAGTCAATCGATCCGGGACAGGCGCCCCACAGATACGCAGTATTTT
cdr3_aa: CASSQSIRDRRPTDTQYF
clone_size: -
j_call: TRBJ2-3
v_call: TRBV23-1
d_call: TRBD1

cdr3_nt: TGCGCCAGTCACCCTCGAGGGACGGCGAACACTGAAGCTTTCTTT
cdr3_aa: CASHPRGTANTEAFF
clone_size: -
j_call: TRBJ1-1
v_call: TRBV5-1
d_call: -

cdr3_nt: TGTGCCAGTAGGACAACCAGGGTGGCTAATGAAAAACTGTTTTTT
cdr3_aa: CASRTTRVANEKLFF
clone_size: -
j_call: TRBJ1-4
v_call: TRBV19
d_call: -

cdr3_nt: TGTGCCAGCAGCTTAAATAGCGGGAAGGCAGATACGCAGTATTTT
cdr3_aa: CASSLNSGKADTQYF
clone_size: -
j_call: TRBJ2-3
v_call: TRBV7-2
d_call: TRBD2

cdr3_nt: TGTGCCAGCAGTTTATTCGATCGGGGTCGTGATGGCTACACCTTC
cdr3_aa: CASSLFDRGRDGYTF
clone_size: -
j_call: TRBJ1-2
v_call: TRBV28
d_call: -

cdr3_nt: TGTGCCACCAGCAGAGATGTGGCGCGGGTCCGGGGGACCCAGTACTTC
cdr3_aa: CATSRDVARVRGTQYF
clone_size: -
j_call: TRBJ2-5
v_call: TRBV15
d_call: -

cdr3_nt: TGTGCCAGTAGTGAGGGGGTCAGGCGATACAATGAGCAGTTCTTC
cdr3_aa: CASSEGVRRYNEQFF
clone_size: -
j_call: TRBJ2-1
v_call: TRBV19
d_call: -

cdr3_nt: TGTGCCAGCAGCGTAGCGGCAGCCGCGAACACCGGGGAGCTGTTTTTT
cdr3_aa: CASSVAAAANTGELFF
clone_size: -
j_call: TRBJ2-2
v_call: TRBV9
d_call: -

cdr3_nt: TGTGCCAGCTCACCAGGGGAGGGAGCCTCTGGAAACACCATATATTTT
cdr3_aa: CASSPGEGASGNTIYF
clone_size: few
j_call: TRBJ1-3
v_call: TRBV18
d_call: -

cdr3_nt: TGTGCCAGCAGTCCGGGACGGCAGTCTGGGGCCAACGTCCTGACTTTC
cdr3_aa: CASSPGRQSGANVLTF
clone_size: few
j_call: TRBJ2-6
v_call: TRBV27
d_call: -

cdr3_nt: TGTGCCATCAGTGGATCAGCAGAACTGGGCTACACCTTC
cdr3_aa: CAISGSAELGYTF
clone_size: few
j_call: TRBJ1-2
v_call: TRBV10-3
d_call: -

cdr3_nt: TGCGCCAGCAGCTTGATAGCAGCGTCCTACGAGCAGTACTTC
cdr3_aa: CASSLIAASYEQYF
clone_size: -
j_call: TRBJ2-7
v_call: TRBV5-1
d_call: -

cdr3_nt: TGTGCCAGCTGCAGTAAGAAAAACATTCAGTACTTC
cdr3_aa: CASCSKKNIQYF
clone_size: -
j_call: TRBJ2-4
v_call: TRBV7-9
d_call: -